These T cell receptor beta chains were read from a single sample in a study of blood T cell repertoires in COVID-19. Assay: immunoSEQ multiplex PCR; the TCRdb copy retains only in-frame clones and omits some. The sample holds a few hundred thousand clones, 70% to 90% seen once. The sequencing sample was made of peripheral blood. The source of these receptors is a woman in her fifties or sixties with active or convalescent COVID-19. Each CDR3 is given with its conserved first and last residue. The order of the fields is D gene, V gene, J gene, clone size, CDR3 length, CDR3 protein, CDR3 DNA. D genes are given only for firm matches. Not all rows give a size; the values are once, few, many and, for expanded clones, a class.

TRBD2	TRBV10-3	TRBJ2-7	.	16	CAISGTSGSKTYEQYF	TGTGCCATCAGTGGGACTAGCGGGAGTAAGACCTACGAGCAGTACTTC
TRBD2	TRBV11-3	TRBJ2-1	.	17	CASSFGTLAGGPGEQFF	TGTGCCAGCAGCTTTGGTACACTAGCGGGGGGGCCGGGTGAGCAGTTCTTC
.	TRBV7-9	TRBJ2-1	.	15	CASSLARGLPNEQFF	TGTGCCAGCAGCTTAGCACGCGGACTCCCAAATGAGCAGTTCTTC
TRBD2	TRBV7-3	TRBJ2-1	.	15	CASSPDSGRLDEQFF	TGTGCCAGCAGCCCCGATAGCGGGAGACTGGATGAGCAGTTCTTC
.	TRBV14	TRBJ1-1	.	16	CASSQARKAMNTEAFF	TGTGCCAGCAGCCAAGCGAGAAAAGCGATGAACACTGAAGCTTTCTTT
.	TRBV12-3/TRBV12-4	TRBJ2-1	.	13	CASRAGTYNEQFF	TGTGCCAGCAGGGCCGGGACTTACAATGAGCAGTTCTTC
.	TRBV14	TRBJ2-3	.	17	CASSPSVLQAVTDTQYF	TGTGCCAGCAGCCCCTCGGTGTTACAGGCAGTCACAGATACGCAGTATTTT
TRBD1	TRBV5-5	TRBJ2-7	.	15	CASITSPGTGNEQYF	TGTGCCAGCATCACGAGTCCCGGGACAGGTAACGAGCAGTACTTC
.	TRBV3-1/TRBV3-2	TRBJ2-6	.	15	CASSPFSAGANVLTF	TGTGCCAGCAGCCCGTTCTCCGCTGGGGCCAACGTCCTGACTTTC
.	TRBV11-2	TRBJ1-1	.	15	CASSGALNSQAEAFF	TGTGCCAGCAGCGGTGCCTTGAACAGCCAGGCTGAAGCTTTCTTT
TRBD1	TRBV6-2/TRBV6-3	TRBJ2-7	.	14	CASSDDRGTNEQYF	TGTGCCAGCAGCGACGACAGGGGCACGAACGAGCAGTACTTC
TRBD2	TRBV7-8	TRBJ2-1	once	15	CASSLGLAGGDEQFF	TGTGCCAGCAGCTTAGGACTAGCGGGAGGCGATGAGCAGTTCTTC
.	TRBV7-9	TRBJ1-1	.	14	CASSQDRPGAEAFF	TGTGCCAGCAGCCAAGACAGACCAGGCGCTGAAGCTTTCTTT
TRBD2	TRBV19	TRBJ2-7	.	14	CASSSGGATYEQYF	TGTGCCAGTAGTAGCGGGGGGGCTACCTACGAGCAGTACTTC
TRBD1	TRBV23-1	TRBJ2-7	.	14	CASSPTGMSYEQYF	TGCGCCAGCAGTCCGACAGGGATGAGCTACGAGCAGTACTTC
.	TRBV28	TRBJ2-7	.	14	CASREHSGKYEQYF	TGTGCCAGCAGGGAACATTCAGGAAAATACGAGCAGTACTTC
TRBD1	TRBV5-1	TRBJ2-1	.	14	CASRPPGQHNEQFF	TGCGCCAGCAGGCCCCCGGGACAGCACAATGAGCAGTTCTTC
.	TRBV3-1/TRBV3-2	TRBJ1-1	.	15	CASSQVRTGVAEAFF	TGTGCCAGCAGCCAAGTTCGCACAGGAGTCGCTGAAGCTTTCTTT
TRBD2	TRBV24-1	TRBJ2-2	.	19	CATSDSKPWGTRSTGELFF	TGTGCCACCAGTGATTCGAAGCCCTGGGGGACTAGGAGCACCGGGGAGCTGTTTTTT
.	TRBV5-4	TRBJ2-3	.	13	CASSIGQTDTQYF	TGTGCCAGCAGCATTGGACAGACAGATACGCAGTATTTT
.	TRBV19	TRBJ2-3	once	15	CASSIGTGVADTQYF	TGTGCCAGTAGTATAGGGACGGGGGTGGCAGATACGCAGTATTTT
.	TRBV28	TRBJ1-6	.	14	CASSLGGQGSPLHF	TGTGCCAGCAGTTTGGGGGGGCAAGGTTCACCCCTCCACTTT
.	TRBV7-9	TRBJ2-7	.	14	CASSLEAGNYEQYF	TGTGCCAGCAGCTTAGAGGCAGGTAATTACGAGCAGTACTTC
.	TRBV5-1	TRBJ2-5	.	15	CASSLDGGRYETQYF	TGCGCCAGCAGCTTGGACGGGGGTCGGTACGAGACCCAGTACTTC
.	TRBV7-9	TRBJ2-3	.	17	CASSLARQVEGTDTQYF	TGTGCCAGCAGCTTAGCCCGACAGGTGGAGGGCACAGATACGCAGTATTTT
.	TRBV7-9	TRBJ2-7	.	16	CASSDRGWTTVHEQYF	TGTGCCAGCAGCGATAGGGGGTGGACAACCGTCCACGAGCAGTACTTC
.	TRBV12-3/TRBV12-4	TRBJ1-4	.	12	CASTVYNEKLFF	TGTGCCAGCACTGTTTATAATGAAAAACTGTTTTTT
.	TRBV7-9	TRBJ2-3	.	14	CASSPTTQLDTQYF	TGTGCCAGCAGCCCGACGACACAGTTGGATACGCAGTATTTT
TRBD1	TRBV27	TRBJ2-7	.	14	CASRSSGGWSRWDF	TGTGCCAGCAGATCCTCAGGGGGCTGGTCTCGATGGGACTTC
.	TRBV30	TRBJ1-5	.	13	CAWSPGGYQPQHF	TGTGCCTGGAGTCCGGGGGGATATCAGCCCCAGCATTTT
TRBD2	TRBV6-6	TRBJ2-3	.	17	CASSRSRTSGIADTQYF	TGTGCCAGCAGTCGATCGAGGACTAGCGGGATCGCAGATACGCAGTATTTT
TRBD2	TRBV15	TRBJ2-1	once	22	CATSRGGFGAGVIYSSYNEQFF	TGTGCCACCAGCAGAGGGGGATTCGGCGCGGGGGTTATCTATAGCTCCTACAATGAGCAGTTCTTC
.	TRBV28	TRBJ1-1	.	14	CASRGRGVNTEAFF	TGTGCCAGCAGGGGGAGGGGAGTGAACACTGAAGCTTTCTTT
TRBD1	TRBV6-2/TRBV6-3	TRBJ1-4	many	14	CASSSGTDVEKLFF	TGTGCCAGCAGTTCCGGGACAGATGTTGAAAAACTGTTTTTT
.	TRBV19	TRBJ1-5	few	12	CATLQGNQPQHF	TGTGCCACCCTACAGGGAAATCAGCCCCAGCATTTT
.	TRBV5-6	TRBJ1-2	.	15	CASSLAGGSRDGYTF	TGTGCCAGCAGCTTGGCGGGGGGGTCCCGCGATGGCTACACCTTC
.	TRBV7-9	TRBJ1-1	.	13	CASSLWPKGEAFF	TGTGCCAGCAGCTTATGGCCGAAGGGGGAAGCTTTCTTT
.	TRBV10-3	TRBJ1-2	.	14	CAISEGEGGYGYTF	TGTGCCATCAGTGAGGGGGAGGGAGGCTATGGCTACACCTTC
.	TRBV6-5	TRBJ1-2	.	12	CASSYADYGYTF	TGTGCCAGCAGTTACGCGGACTATGGCTACACCTTC
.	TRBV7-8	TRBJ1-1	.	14	CASSLVGGNTEAFF	TGTGCCAGCAGCTTAGTAGGGGGGAACACTGAAGCTTTCTTT
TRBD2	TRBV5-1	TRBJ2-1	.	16	CASSFSLAGLYNEQFF	TGCGCCAGCAGCTTTTCCCTAGCGGGACTTTACAATGAGCAGTTCTTC
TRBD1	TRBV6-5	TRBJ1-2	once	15	CASSYSTGGSYGYTF	TGTGCCAGCAGTTACTCGACAGGGGGCAGCTATGGCTACACCTTC
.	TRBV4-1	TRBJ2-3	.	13	CASSLPVRDTQYF	TGCGCCAGCAGCCTACCGGTGAGAGATACGCAGTATTTT
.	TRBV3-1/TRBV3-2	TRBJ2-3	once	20	CASSQKSLGEGGQSPDTQYF	TGTGCCAGCAGCCAAAAGTCTTTGGGGGAGGGGGGCCAATCTCCAGATACGCAGTATTTT
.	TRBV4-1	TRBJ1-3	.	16	CASSQAGRGLGNTIYF	TGCGCCAGCAGCCAAGCCGGTCGGGGTTTGGGAAACACCATATATTTT
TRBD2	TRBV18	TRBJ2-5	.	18	CASSLLWASGNRQETQYF	TGTGCCAGCTCACTTTTGTGGGCTAGCGGGAACAGACAAGAGACCCAGTACTTC
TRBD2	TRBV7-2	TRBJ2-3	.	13	CASPGGRPDTQYF	TGTGCCTCCCCGGGAGGTCGCCCAGATACGCAGTATTTT
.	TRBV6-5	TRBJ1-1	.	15	CGVGRVSNMNTEAFF	TGTGGGGTTGGGAGGGTTAGTAACATGAACACTGAAGCTTTCTTT
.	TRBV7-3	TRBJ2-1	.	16	CASSLTRRGRYNEQFF	TGTGCCAGCAGCTTAACGCGGAGGGGGCGATACAATGAGCAGTTCTTC
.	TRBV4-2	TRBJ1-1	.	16	CASSPSAGFVNTEAFF	TGTGCCAGCAGCCCTTCTGCAGGGTTCGTGAACACTGAAGCTTTCTTT
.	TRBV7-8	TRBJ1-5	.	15	CASSLAWQSNQPQHF	TGTGCCAGCAGCTTAGCTTGGCAGTCCAATCAGCCCCAGCATTTT
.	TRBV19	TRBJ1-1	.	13	CASSKRGITEAFF	TGTGCCAGTAGTAAAAGGGGGATCACTGAAGCTTTCTTT
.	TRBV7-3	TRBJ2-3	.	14	CASSPTSRTDTQYF	TGTGCCAGCAGCCCGACTAGTCGCACAGATACGCAGTATTTT
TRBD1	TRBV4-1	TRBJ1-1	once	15	CASSPTFPGQIEAFF	TGCGCCAGCAGCCCCACTTTTCCGGGACAGATAGAAGCTTTCTTT